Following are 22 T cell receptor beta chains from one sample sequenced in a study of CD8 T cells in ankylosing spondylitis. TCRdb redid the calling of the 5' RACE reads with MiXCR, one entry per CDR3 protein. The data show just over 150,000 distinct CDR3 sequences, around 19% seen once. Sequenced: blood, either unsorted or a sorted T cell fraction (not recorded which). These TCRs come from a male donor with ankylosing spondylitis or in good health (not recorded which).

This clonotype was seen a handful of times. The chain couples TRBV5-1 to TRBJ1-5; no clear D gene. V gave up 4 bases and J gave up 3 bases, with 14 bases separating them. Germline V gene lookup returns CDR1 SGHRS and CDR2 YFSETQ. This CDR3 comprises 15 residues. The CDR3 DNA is TGCGCCAGCAGCCCGGACGGAGACCCCAATCAGCCCCAGCATTTT. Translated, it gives CASSPDGDPNQPQHF.

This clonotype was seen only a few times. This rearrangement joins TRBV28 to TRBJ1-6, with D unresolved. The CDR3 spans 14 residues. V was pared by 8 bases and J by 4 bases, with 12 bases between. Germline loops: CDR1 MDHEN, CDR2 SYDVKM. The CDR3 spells CASLLGRYNSPLHF. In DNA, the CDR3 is TGTGCCAGCTTGTTGGGGAGGTATAATTCACCCCTCCACTTT.

The CDR3 coding sequence is TGCAGCGTTGGCCTCGGGACTAGCGGCAATGAGCAGTTCTTC. This encodes CSVGLGTSGNEQFF. The V and J genes are TRBV29-1 and TRBJ2-1; the match to TRBD2 covers 11 bases. The V gene's germline CDR1 is SQVTM and CDR2 ANQGSEA. Trimming took 4 bases from V and 6 from J; bases not matched to a gene: 5. This CDR3 comprises 14 residues.

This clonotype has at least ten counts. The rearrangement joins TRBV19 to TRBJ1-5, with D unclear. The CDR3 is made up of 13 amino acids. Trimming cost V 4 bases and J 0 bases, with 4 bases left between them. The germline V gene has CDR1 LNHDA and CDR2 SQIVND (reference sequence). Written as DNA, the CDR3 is TGTGCCAGTAGTACCTTTAGCAATCAGCCCCAGCATTTT. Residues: CASSTFSNQPQHF.

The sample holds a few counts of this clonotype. CDR3 sequence reads: CASSERMGGPYEQYF. CDR3 coding DNA: TGCGCCAGCAGTGAGAGGATGGGCGGTCCCTACGAGCAGTACTTC. The genes are TRBV10-2 and TRBJ2-7; no clear D. There are 15 residues in the CDR3. Looked up from germline, CDR1 is WSHSY and CDR2 is SAAADI. The germline V and J ends were trimmed by 2 bases and 2 bases, with 13 bases remaining between them.

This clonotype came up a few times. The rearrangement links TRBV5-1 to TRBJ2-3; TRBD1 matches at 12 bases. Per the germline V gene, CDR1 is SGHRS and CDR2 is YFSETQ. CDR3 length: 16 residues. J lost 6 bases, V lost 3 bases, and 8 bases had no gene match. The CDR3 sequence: CASSYGTGGRSDTQYF. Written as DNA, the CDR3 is TGCGCCAGCAGCTACGGGACAGGGGGCAGGTCGGATACGCAGTATTTT.

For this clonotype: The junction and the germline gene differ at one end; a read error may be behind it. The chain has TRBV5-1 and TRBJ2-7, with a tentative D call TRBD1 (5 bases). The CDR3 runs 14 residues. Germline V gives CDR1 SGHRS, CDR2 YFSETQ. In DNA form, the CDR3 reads TGCGCCAGCAGCTTGCGGGCAGGGATGAACGAGCAGTGCTTC. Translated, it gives CASSLRAGMNEQCF.

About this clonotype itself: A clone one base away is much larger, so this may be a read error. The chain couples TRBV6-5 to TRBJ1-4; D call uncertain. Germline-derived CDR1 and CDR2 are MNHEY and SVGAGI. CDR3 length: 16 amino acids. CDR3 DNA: TGTGCCAGCAGTTACTCGAGGCAGCCATTAGGTGAAACACTGTTTTTT. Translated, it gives CASSYSRQPLGETLFF.

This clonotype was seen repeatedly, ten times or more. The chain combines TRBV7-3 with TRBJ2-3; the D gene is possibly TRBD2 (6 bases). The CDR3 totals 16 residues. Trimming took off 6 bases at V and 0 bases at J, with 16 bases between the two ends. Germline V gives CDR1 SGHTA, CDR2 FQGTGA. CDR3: CASSYISGTSTDTQYF. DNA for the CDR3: TGTGCCAGCAGTTATATTAGCGGAACTAGCACAGATACGCAGTATTTT.

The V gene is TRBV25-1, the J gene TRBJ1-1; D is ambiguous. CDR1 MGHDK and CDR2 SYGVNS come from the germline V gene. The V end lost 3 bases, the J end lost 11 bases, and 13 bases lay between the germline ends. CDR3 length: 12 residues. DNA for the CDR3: TGTGCCAGCAGTGACGGACGGTGGGTTGCTTTCTTT. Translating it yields CASSDGRWVAFF.

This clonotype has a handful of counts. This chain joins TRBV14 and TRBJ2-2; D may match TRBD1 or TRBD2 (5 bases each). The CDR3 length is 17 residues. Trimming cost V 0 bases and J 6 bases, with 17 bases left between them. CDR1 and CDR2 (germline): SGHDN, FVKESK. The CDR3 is CASSQEVLGVSAGELFF. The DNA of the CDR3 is TGTGCCAGCAGCCAAGAAGTGCTGGGGGTTTCGGCCGGGGAGCTGTTTTTT.

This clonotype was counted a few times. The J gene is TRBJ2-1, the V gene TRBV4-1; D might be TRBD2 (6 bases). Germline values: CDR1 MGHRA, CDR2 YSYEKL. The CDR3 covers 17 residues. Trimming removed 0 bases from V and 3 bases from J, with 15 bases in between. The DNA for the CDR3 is TGCGCCAGCAGCCAAGATCATACCGGGACTGGCTACAATGAGCAGTTCTTC. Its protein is CASSQDHTGTGYNEQFF.

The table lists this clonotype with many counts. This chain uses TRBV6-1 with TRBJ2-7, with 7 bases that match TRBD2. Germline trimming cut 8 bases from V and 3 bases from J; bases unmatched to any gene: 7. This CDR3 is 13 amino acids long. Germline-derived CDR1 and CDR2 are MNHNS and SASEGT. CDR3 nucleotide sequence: TGTGCCAGCGGGCTAGCGGACTTCTACGAGCAGTACTTC. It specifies CASGLADFYEQYF.

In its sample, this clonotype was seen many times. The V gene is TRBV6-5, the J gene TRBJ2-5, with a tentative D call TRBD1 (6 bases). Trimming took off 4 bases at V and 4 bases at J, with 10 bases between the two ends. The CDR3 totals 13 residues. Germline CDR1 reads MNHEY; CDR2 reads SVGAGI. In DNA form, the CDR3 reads TGTGCCAGCAGTTTCGGCAGGGGAGAGACCCAGTACTTC. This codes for CASSFGRGETQYF.

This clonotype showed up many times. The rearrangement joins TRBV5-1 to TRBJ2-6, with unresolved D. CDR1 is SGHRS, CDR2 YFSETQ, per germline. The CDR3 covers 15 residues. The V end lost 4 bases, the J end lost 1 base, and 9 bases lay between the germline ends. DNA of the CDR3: TGCGCCAGCAGCGTCCAGACGTCTGGGGCCAACGTCCTGACTTTC. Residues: CASSVQTSGANVLTF.

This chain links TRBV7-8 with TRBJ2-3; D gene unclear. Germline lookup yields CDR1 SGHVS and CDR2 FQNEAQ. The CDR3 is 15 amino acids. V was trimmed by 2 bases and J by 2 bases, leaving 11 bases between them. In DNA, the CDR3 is TGTGCCAGCAGCTTACTACGGACGCACACAGATACGCAGTATTTT. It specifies CASSLLRTHTDTQYF.

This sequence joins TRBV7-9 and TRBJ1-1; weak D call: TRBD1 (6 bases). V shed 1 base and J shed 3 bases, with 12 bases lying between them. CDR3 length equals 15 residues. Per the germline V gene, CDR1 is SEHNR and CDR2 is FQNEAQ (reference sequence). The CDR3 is CASSLGAGAYTEAFF. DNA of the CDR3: TGTGCCAGCAGCTTAGGGGCGGGGGCCTACACTGAAGCTTTCTTT.

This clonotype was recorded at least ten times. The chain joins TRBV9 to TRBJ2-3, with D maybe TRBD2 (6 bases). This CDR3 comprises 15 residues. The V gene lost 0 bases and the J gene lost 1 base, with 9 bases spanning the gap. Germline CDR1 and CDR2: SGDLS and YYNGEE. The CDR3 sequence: CASSVGPGGTDTQYF. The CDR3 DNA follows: TGTGCCAGCAGCGTAGGGCCGGGGGGCACAGATACGCAGTATTTT.

The CDR3 loop is CASSMGGLAGVNNEQFF. The CDR3 DNA reads TGTGCCAGTAGTATGGGGGGACTAGCGGGAGTCAACAATGAGCAGTTCTTC. The rearrangement joins TRBV19 to TRBJ2-1; 14 bases are a match to TRBD2. CDR3 length equals 17 residues. Germline V lookup: CDR1 LNHDA, CDR2 SQIVND (reference sequence). V gave up 3 bases and J gave up 5 bases; unmatched junction bases: 6.

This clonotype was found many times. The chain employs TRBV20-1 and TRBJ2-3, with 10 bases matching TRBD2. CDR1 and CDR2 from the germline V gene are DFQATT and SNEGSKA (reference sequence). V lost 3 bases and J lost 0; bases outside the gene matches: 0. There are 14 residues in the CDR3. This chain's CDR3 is CSARTSGSTDTQYF. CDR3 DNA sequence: TGCAGTGCTAGGACTAGCGGGAGCACAGATACGCAGTATTTT.

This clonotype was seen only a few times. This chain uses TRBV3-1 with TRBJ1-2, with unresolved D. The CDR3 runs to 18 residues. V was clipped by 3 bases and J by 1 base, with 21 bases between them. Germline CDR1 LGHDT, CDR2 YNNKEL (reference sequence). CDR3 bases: TGTGCCAGCAGCCAGACCCGTGGTCGCAAAATGAGTAACTATGGCTACACCTTC. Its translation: CASSQTRGRKMSNYGYTF.

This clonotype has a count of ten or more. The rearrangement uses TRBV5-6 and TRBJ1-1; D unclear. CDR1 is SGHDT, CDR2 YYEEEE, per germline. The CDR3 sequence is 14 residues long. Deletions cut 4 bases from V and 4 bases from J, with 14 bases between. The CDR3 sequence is CASSQRPRGTEAFF. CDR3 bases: TGTGCCAGCAGCCAGAGGCCCCGGGGCACTGAAGCTTTCTTT.